This section outlines one TCR beta chain sequence together with its context. Its specificity is not known. Germline lookup yields CDR1 SGHVS and CDR2 FQNEAQ. This CDR3 has 14 amino acids. V lost 7 bases, J lost 2 bases, and 15 bases lay in between. The data originate from a study of radiotherapy plus CTLA-4 blockade in lung cancer. Study-level information: Of all patients, more than 15% responded objectively and approximately 31% showed disease control.

Focal radiation plus CTLA-4 blockade with ipilimumab was given to patients with chemo-refractory metastatic non-small-cell lung cancer. Clones were sequenced by immunoSEQ multiplex PCR, and TCRdb holds only the in-frame ones, with some missing. Of 85,000 to 95,000 clones listed, roughly 85% are singletons. Study conclusions and caveats: Blood saw expansion of tumor-derived TCR clones after radiotherapy plus ipilimumab. It was early blood T cell clone dynamics, with interferon-beta, that reportedly best predicted response.

The J gene is TRBJ2-7, the V gene TRBV7-8; weak D call: TRBD2 (6 bases). The source material was peripheral blood, sampled from a patient treated with radiotherapy plus ipilimumab. The sequence was collected from a human donor with non-small cell lung cancer that progressed on radiotherapy plus ipilimumab. The CDR3 spells CASTPGVQAYEQYF. The CDR3 DNA reads as TGTGCCAGCACCCCGGGAGTCCAGGCCTACGAGCAGTACTTC.